These 21 T cell receptor beta chains were sequenced from one sample in a study of OX40 agonist ivuxolimab in advanced cancers. The assay was immunoSEQ multiplex PCR, and TCRdb's table has in-frame clones only and misses some. The repertoire holds more than 60,000 clones, with 86% as singletons. Sequenced here: CD4+ or CD8+ T cells sorted from blood, sampled in a trial of the OX40 agonist ivuxolimab. Receptors originate from an adult with an advanced solid tumor such as melanoma, head and neck, liver or kidney cancer.

The V call is TRBV2, the J call TRBJ1-6; the match to TRBD1 covers 8 bases. There are 15 residues in the CDR3. Trimming took 7 bases from V and 7 from J; bases not matched to a gene: 9. Germline CDR1 is SNHLY and CDR2 is FYNNEI. The CDR3 DNA reads TGTGCCAGCACCCCCGGGACAGGAATAAATTCACCCCTCCACTTT. Translating it yields CASTPGTGINSPLHF.

This chain connects TRBV7-9 to TRBJ1-1; D is ambiguous. The germline V and J ends were trimmed by 1 base and 8 bases, with 8 bases remaining between them. Per germline, CDR1 SEHNR and CDR2 FQNEAQ (reference sequence). The CDR3 loop spans 12 amino acids. CDR3 DNA sequence: TGTGCCAGCAGCTTAGAGGACGGAGAAGCTTTCTTT. It specifies CASSLEDGEAFF.

In this sample, this clone turned up once. This sequence joins TRBV5-1 and TRBJ2-7, with TRBD2 as a possible D gene (6 bases). Trimming pared 0 bases from V and 1 base from J, leaving 11 bases between. The CDR3 runs to 15 residues. Germline CDR1 SGHRS, CDR2 YFSETQ. This CDR3 is CASSLGGTSSYEQYF. In DNA form, the CDR3 reads TGCGCCAGCAGCTTGGGTGGGACTTCTTCCTACGAGCAGTACTTC.

The chain uses TRBV7-3 and TRBJ2-5, with 9 bases aligning to TRBD1. V shed 2 bases and J 2 bases; nucleotides not matched to a gene: 3. Germline CDR1 and CDR2: SGHTA and FQGTGA. CDR3 length: 15 residues. In DNA form, the CDR3 reads TGTGCCAGCAGCTTAGGACAGGGGCTACAAGAGACCCAGTACTTC. It specifies CASSLGQGLQETQYF.

CDR3: CASSPPGLAAETQYF. The CDR3 nucleotides are TGTGCCAGCTCACCACCGGGACTAGCGGCAGAGACCCAGTACTTC. This chain uses TRBV18 with TRBJ2-5; 11 bases match TRBD2. The CDR3 covers 15 residues. CDR1 is KGHSH and CDR2 is LQKENI in the germline V gene. V trimming: 0 bases; J trimming: 4 bases; junction bases outside the gene matches: 1.

This chain joins TRBV9 and TRBJ2-3, with TRBD2 matching 9 bases. The germline CDR1 and CDR2 sequences are SGDLS and YYNGEE. This CDR3 has 15 amino acids. The trim removed 4 bases at V and 0 bases at J, leaving 3 bases unmatched. CDR3 nucleotides: TGTGCCAGCAGCAAGACTAGCGGAAGCACAGATACGCAGTATTTT. This encodes CASSKTSGSTDTQYF.

The chain uses TRBV30 and TRBJ1-5; maybe TRBD1 (5 bases). In germline, CDR1 is GTSNPN, CDR2 SVGIG (reference sequence). Trimming pared 5 bases from V and 4 bases from J, leaving 12 bases between. The CDR3 loop spans 13 amino acids. The CDR3 DNA reads TGTGCCTGGGCCCCTGACAGTAATCAGCCCCAGCATTTT. Amino acid sequence: CAWAPDSNQPQHF.

The chain employs TRBV10-1 and TRBJ2-4; perhaps TRBD1 as D (5 bases). There are 11 residues in the CDR3. Germline values: CDR1 WNHNN, CDR2 SYGVQD (reference sequence). V was cut by 6 bases and J by 12 bases, with 12 bases left in between. CDR3 DNA: TGCGCCAGCAGCCAATGGACACCTCAGTACTTC. This codes for CASSQWTPQYF.

This chain links TRBV6-9 with TRBJ2-7; D perhaps matches TRBD2 (7 bases). CDR1 and CDR2 from the germline V gene are MNHGY and SVAAGI. The germline V and J ends were trimmed by 4 bases and 2 bases, with 15 bases remaining between them. This CDR3 region has 15 residues. The CDR3 loop reads CASSLRGADTYEQYF. CDR3 sequence (DNA): TGTGCCAGCAGTTTACGGGGGGCGGATACCTACGAGCAGTACTTC.

The J gene is TRBJ1-1, the V gene TRBV5-1; D uncertain. The CDR3 covers 14 residues. The germline V gene encodes CDR1 SGHRS and CDR2 YFSETQ. Trimming removed 5 bases at V and 1 base at J, with 12 bases between. The CDR3 protein is CASSFGSGNTEAFF. Written as DNA, the CDR3 is TGCGCCAGCAGTTTTGGGTCTGGGAACACTGAAGCTTTCTTT.

This rearrangement joins TRBV19 to TRBJ2-5; TRBD2 matches at 12 bases. CDR1 is LNHDA, CDR2 SQIVND, per germline (reference sequence). Trimming at V came to 5 bases and at J to 5 bases, leaving 6 bases not matched to a gene. This CDR3 is built from 15 residues. The CDR3 DNA follows: TGTGCCAGTAGTTCGGCCGGGACTAGCGGGGAGACCCAGTACTTC. Its translation is CASSSAGTSGETQYF.

The chain links TRBV7-3 to TRBJ1-1, with unresolved D. Between the trimmed V and J ends, which lost 3 bases and 8 bases, there was a span of 10 bases. Germline-derived CDR1 and CDR2 are SGHTA and FQGTGA. The length of the CDR3 is 12 residues. As DNA, the CDR3 is TGTGCCAGCAGCTTTTTTGGCGGGGAAGCTTTCTTT. The encoded protein is CASSFFGGEAFF.

There are a few counts of this clone. The gene calls are TRBV9 and TRBJ2-2; D tentatively reads TRBD1 or TRBD2 (5 bases each). V was shortened by 0 bases and J by 0 bases, with 9 bases between the two germline ends. Germline V gene data show CDR1 as SGDLS and CDR2 as YYNGEE. This CDR3 is built from 16 residues. The CDR3 DNA sequence: TGTGCCAGCAGCGTAGGTAGGGACGCGAACACCGGGGAGCTGTTTTTT. This encodes CASSVGRDANTGELFF. Based on the CDR3 plus reference TRBV9 and TRBJ2-2, the full variable domain is DSGVTQTPKHLITATGQRVTLRCSPRSGDLSVYWYQQSLDQGLQFLIQYYNGEERAKGNILERFSAQQFPDLHSELNLSSLELGDSALYFCASSVGRDANTGELFFGEGSRLTVL.

Turning to this clone: Other DNA sequences in this specimen translate into the identical CDR3. The chain recombines TRBV7-9 with TRBJ2-3; no reliable D call. V was clipped by 1 base and J by 4 bases, with 6 bases between them. Germline V gives CDR1 SEHNR, CDR2 FQNEAQ (reference sequence). The CDR3 sequence is 13 residues long. The CDR3 loop is CASSLGGADTQYF. CDR3 DNA: TGTGCCAGCAGCTTAGGGGGTGCAGATACGCAGTATTTT.

This rearrangement joins TRBV6-1 to TRBJ1-1, with 8 bases fitting TRBD1. Germline-derived CDR1 and CDR2 are MNHNS and SASEGT. The V and J ends lost 6 bases and 4 bases, in that order; junction bases with no gene match: 4. The CDR3 consists of 13 residues. In DNA, the CDR3 is TGTGCCAGCAGCCGCAGGGGGCCCACTGAAGCTTTCTTT. Translation: CASSRRGPTEAFF.

The rearrangement joins TRBV19 to TRBJ2-7; TRBD1 matches 8 bases. Germline loops: CDR1 LNHDA, CDR2 SQIVND (reference sequence). This CDR3 is 15 amino acids long. The J segment lost 0 bases and the V segment lost 5 bases, leaving 6 bases of the junction unmatched. This CDR3 is CASSAGTGSSYEQYF. CDR3 nucleotides: TGTGCCAGTAGTGCCGGGACAGGAAGCTCCTACGAGCAGTACTTC.

The chain couples TRBV27 to TRBJ1-2, with D possibly being TRBD1 (5 bases). The V end lost 2 bases, the J end lost 4 bases, and 17 bases lay between the germline ends. CDR1 and CDR2 from the germline V gene are MNHEY and SMNVEV (reference sequence). This CDR3 is built from 16 residues. The DNA for the CDR3 is TGTGCCAGCAGTTTAGAATCCCGACCAGGGATCTATGGCTACACCTTC. Amino acids: CASSLESRPGIYGYTF.

The gene calls are TRBV30 and TRBJ1-1; 7 nucleotides line up with TRBD1. The germline V gene has CDR1 GTSNPN and CDR2 SVGIG (reference sequence). There are 14 residues in the CDR3. V shed 2 bases and J 10 bases; nucleotides not matched to a gene: 13. CDR3 residues: CAWSFAIRQGSAFF. DNA of the CDR3: TGTGCCTGGAGTTTCGCCATCCGACAGGGATCAGCTTTCTTT.

The chain is built from TRBV6-6 and TRBJ1-2; D unclear. This CDR3 region has 13 residues. Germline-derived CDR1 and CDR2 are MNHNY and SVGAGI (reference sequence). Trimming cost V 6 bases and J 4 bases, with 12 bases left between them. CDR3 bases: TGTGCCAGCAGAATTGGGGTGATCTATGGCTACACCTTC. It codes for CASRIGVIYGYTF.

This clone was counted only a few times. The rearrangement joins TRBV19 to TRBJ1-5; 7 bases are shared with TRBD1. This CDR3 is built from 15 residues. Germline loops: CDR1 LNHDA, CDR2 SQIVND (reference sequence). V dropped 3 bases and J dropped 6; count of bases not matched to a gene: 8. This CDR3 reads CASSMGQTIGQPQHF. For the CDR3, the DNA is TGTGCCAGTAGTATGGGACAGACTATCGGTCAGCCCCAGCATTTT.

This chain joins TRBV27 and TRBJ1-2; the match to TRBD1 covers 8 bases. The V gene's germline CDR1 is MNHEY and CDR2 SMNVEV (reference sequence). This CDR3 is built from 16 residues. J lost 5 bases, V lost 2 bases, and 10 bases had no gene match. CDR3 in DNA: TGTGCCAGCAGTTTAAAGAATACAGGGGGTTGGTATGGCTACACCTTC. Encoded protein: CASSLKNTGGWYGYTF.